This is a list of T cell receptor beta chains from one sample in a study of molecular identifiers for immune sequencing clone quantification. TCRdb reanalysed the PCR reads using MiXCR and keeps one entry per CDR3 protein. This table holds approximately 500,000 distinct CDR3 sequences, under 30% found once. Sequences were obtained from naive CD8+ T cells from blood, with Jurkat cell RNA spiked in. The receptors come from a human donor in good health. Some libraries in this study had Jurkat cell RNA spiked in. CDR3s include the opening cysteine and the closing phenylalanine or tryptophan. A D gene is named only where the DNA matches it firmly. Size is omitted from some rows. Given values are once, few, many or a class for expanded clones.

clone_size	v_call	j_call	d_call	cdr3_aa	cdr3_nt
many	TRBV7-8	TRBJ1-2	TRBD1	CASSLDRTGMSPNYGYTF	TGTGCCAGCAGCTTGGACAGGACAGGGATGTCCCCTAACTATGGCTACACCTTC
few	TRBV19	TRBJ1-5	TRBD1	CASSNRDRGTNQPQHF	TGTGCCAGTAGCAATCGGGACAGGGGGACAAATCAGCCCCAGCATTTT
many	TRBV28	TRBJ2-1	TRBD1	CASSYRTGFPGDGEQFF	TGTGCCAGCAGTTATAGGACAGGGTTCCCTGGTGACGGTGAGCAGTTCTTC
few	TRBV20-1	TRBJ2-7	NA	CSARDPNRSPYEQYF	TGCAGTGCTAGAGACCCGAACAGGAGCCCCTACGAGCAGTACTTC
few	TRBV2	TRBJ1-2	TRBD1	CASIPRTGPGVYGYTF	TGTGCCAGCATCCCACGGACAGGGCCAGGGGTCTATGGCTACACCTTC
NA	TRBV13	TRBJ2-2	NA	CASSLSSGVSTGELFF	TGTGCCAGCAGCTTATCTTCGGGGGTCAGCACCGGGGAGCTGTTTTTT
few	TRBV7-2	TRBJ1-2	TRBD1	CASSLVVAMGDRSYGYTF	TGTGCCAGCAGCTTAGTGGTCGCGATGGGGGACAGGTCCTATGGCTACACCTTC
NA	TRBV12-3/TRBV12-4	TRBJ1-5	TRBD1	CASSAPGQGSQPQHF	TGTGCCAGCAGTGCGCCGGGACAGGGGTCTCAGCCCCAGCATTTT
many	TRBV4-1	TRBJ1-1	TRBD1	CASSQDRGTNAEAFF	TGCGCCAGCAGCCAAGACAGGGGGACGAACGCTGAAGCTTTCTTT
many	TRBV19	TRBJ1-5	TRBD1	CASSEDRGNQPQHF	TGTGCCAGTAGCGAGGACAGGGGGAATCAGCCCCAGCATTTT
many	TRBV12-3/TRBV12-4	TRBJ1-5	NA	CASRTFNQPQHF	TGTGCCAGCCGTACGTTCAATCAGCCCCAGCATTTT
NA	TRBV6-5	TRBJ1-3	NA	CAAVQGNTIYF	TGTGCCGCTGTACAGGGAAACACCATATATTTT
NA	TRBV7-2	TRBJ2-7	NA	CASSLDRGRGTYEQYF	TGTGCCAGCAGCTTAGACCGGGGCAGGGGTACCTACGAGCAGTACTTC
NA	TRBV9	TRBJ2-3	NA	CASSGEGGITTDTQYF	TGTGCCAGCAGCGGCGAGGGTGGCATTACCACAGATACGCAGTATTTT
many	TRBV28	TRBJ2-5	TRBD2	CASREPGLAGVPQETQYF	TGTGCCAGCAGGGAGCCGGGACTAGCGGGAGTTCCTCAAGAGACCCAGTACTTC
few	TRBV7-8	TRBJ1-5	NA	CASSGRAVGSRINQPQHF	TGTGCCAGCTCCGGCCGGGCGGTCGGAAGCCGCATAAATCAGCCCCAGCATTTT
few	TRBV4-3	TRBJ1-1	TRBD1	CASSQDAGGVAEAFF	TGCGCCAGCAGCCAAGATGCAGGGGGTGTCGCTGAAGCTTTCTTT
few	TRBV5-1	TRBJ2-3	NA	CASSLELAGATDTQYF	TGCGCCAGCAGCTTGGAACTAGCAGGGGCCACAGATACGCAGTATTTT
NA	TRBV5-1	TRBJ2-3	NA	CASSPGEGGTDTQYF	TGCGCCAGCAGCCCCGGGGAGGGGGGTACAGATACGCAGTATTTT
NA	TRBV6-5	TRBJ2-7	TRBD2	CASSYGVASGIYEQYF	TGTGCCAGCAGTTACGGGGTAGCTAGCGGCATCTACGAGCAGTACTTC
NA	TRBV6-5	TRBJ2-5	TRBD1	CATRVGQAQETQYF	TGTGCCACCCGAGTAGGACAGGCACAAGAGACCCAGTACTTC
many	TRBV12-3/TRBV12-4	TRBJ1-5	NA	CASSFGYGPQHF	TGTGCCAGCAGTTTTGGGTATGGGCCCCAGCATTTT
NA	TRBV11-3	TRBJ2-1	NA	CASSLEGGAYNEQFF	TGTGCCAGCAGCTTAGAAGGGGGTGCCTACAATGAGCAGTTCTTC
few	TRBV19	TRBJ1-1	TRBD1	CATGQGPEAFF	TGTGCCACCGGACAGGGCCCTGAAGCTTTCTTT
few	TRBV7-9	TRBJ2-1	NA	CASSLVNHNEQFF	TGTGCCAGCAGCTTAGTGAACCACAATGAGCAGTTCTTC
NA	TRBV4-2	TRBJ2-7	NA	CASSQVGPSSYEQYF	TGTGCCAGCAGCCAAGTGGGCCCTTCCTCCTACGAGCAGTACTTC
NA	TRBV20-1	TRBJ1-1	NA	CSAKGTSNTEAFF	TGCAGTGCTAAAGGGACTTCGAACACTGAAGCTTTCTTT
once	TRBV7-9	TRBJ2-5	TRBD2	CASRNGLEETQYF	TGTGCCAGCAGAAACGGACTAGAAGAGACCCAGTACTTC
few	TRBV19	TRBJ2-3	NA	CASRPREVLDTQYF	TGTGCCAGTCGGCCCAGGGAAGTGTTAGATACGCAGTATTTT
many	TRBV7-2	TRBJ2-3	NA	CASSLAGPVTDTQYF	TGTGCCAGCAGCTTAGCAGGTCCGGTCACAGATACGCAGTATTTT
NA	TRBV7-9	TRBJ2-1	TRBD2	CASSLPSGGPNNEQFF	TGTGCCAGCAGCTTACCTAGCGGGGGGCCCAACAATGAGCAGTTCTTC
NA	TRBV25-1	TRBJ1-2	TRBD1	CASSTGQGVFYGYTF	TGTGCCAGCAGCACAGGACAGGGAGTCTTCTATGGCTACACCTTC
many	TRBV29-1	TRBJ2-2	NA	CSAWTGELFF	TGCAGCGCGTGGACCGGGGAGCTGTTTTTT
NA	TRBV19	TRBJ2-1	TRBD2	CASSAGGDNEQFF	TGTGCCAGTAGCGCTGGGGGGGACAATGAGCAGTTCTTC
NA	TRBV10-2	TRBJ1-5	TRBD1	CASGDRDDSNQPQHF	TGCGCCAGCGGGGACAGAGACGATAGCAATCAGCCCCAGCATTTT
NA	TRBV5-4	TRBJ2-7	NA	CASSNPSGSEQYF	TGTGCCAGCAGTAACCCCTCAGGGAGCGAGCAGTACTTC
many	TRBV5-6	TRBJ2-7	NA	CASSLSGNPYEQYF	TGTGCCAGCAGCTTGTCGGGCAACCCCTACGAGCAGTACTTC
NA	TRBV4-3	TRBJ2-7	NA	CASSQDMGRVYERYF	TGCGCCAGCAGCCAAGATATGGGTAGGGTCTACGAGCGGTACTTC
many	TRBV20-1	TRBJ2-2	NA	CSARDLTQSNTGELFF	TGCAGTGCTAGAGATCTGACCCAATCGAACACCGGGGAGCTGTTTTTT
many	TRBV5-6	TRBJ1-5	NA	CASSFTGPVDQPQHF	TGTGCCAGCAGCTTCACAGGGCCGGTGGATCAGCCCCAGCATTTT
many	TRBV7-2	TRBJ2-7	TRBD2	CASSPGLAGATYEQYF	TGTGCCAGCAGCCCGGGACTAGCGGGGGCCACCTACGAGCAGTACTTC
NA	TRBV9	TRBJ2-3	TRBD2	CASSVGTDLAADTQYF	TGTGCCAGCAGCGTAGGGACCGACCTAGCGGCAGATACGCAGTATTTT
many	TRBV4-1	TRBJ2-7	NA	CASREEGTGKSYEQYF	TGCGCCAGCAGGGAGGAAGGGACGGGAAAATCCTACGAGCAGTACTTC
many	TRBV4-3	TRBJ2-7	NA	CASSQERLGEQYF	TGCGCCAGCAGCCAAGAACGGTTGGGCGAGCAGTACTTC
NA	TRBV7-7	TRBJ2-7	TRBD1	CASSWGQGSEQYF	TGTGCTAGCAGCTGGGGACAGGGGTCCGAGCAGTACTTC